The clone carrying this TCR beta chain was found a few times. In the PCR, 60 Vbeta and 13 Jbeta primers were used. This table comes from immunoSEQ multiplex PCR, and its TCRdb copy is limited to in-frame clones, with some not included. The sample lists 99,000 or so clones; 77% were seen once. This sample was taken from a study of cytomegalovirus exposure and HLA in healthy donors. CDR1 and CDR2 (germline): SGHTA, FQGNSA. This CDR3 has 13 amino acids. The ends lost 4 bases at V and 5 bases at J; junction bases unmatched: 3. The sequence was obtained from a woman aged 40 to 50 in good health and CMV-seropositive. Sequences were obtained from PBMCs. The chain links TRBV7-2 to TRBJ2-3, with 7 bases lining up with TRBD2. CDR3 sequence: CASSSQRGDTQYF. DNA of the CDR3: TGTGCCAGCAGCTCTCAGCGGGGAGATACGCAGTATTTT.